Listed below are T cell receptor beta chains from one sample, sequenced in a study of cytomegalovirus exposure and HLA in healthy donors. The data were produced by immunoSEQ multiplex PCR, yet TCRdb's version contains in-frame clones alone and is incomplete. The table lists around 61,000 clones, approximately 83% of them singletons. The material sequenced was PBMCs. Every receptor here comes from a man aged 35-49 years in good health and CMV-seronegative. Both conserved end residues are part of each CDR3. The D gene is left open where the match is weak. Clone size is given for some rows only: seen once, a few or many times, or a class if the clone is expanded.

TGTGCCAGCAGTTTGCGAGGGCCGGACACCGGGGAGCTGTTTTTT	CASSLRGPDTGELFF	NA	NA	TRBV28	TRBJ2-2
TGTGCCTGGGGGACAGGGGAGTCCCAAGAGACCCAGTACTTC	CAWGTGESQETQYF	NA	TRBD1	TRBV30	TRBJ2-5
TGTGCCAGCAGTGTGGAGGGGCAGGGAAGCTACGGCTACACCTTC	CASSVEGQGSYGYTF	NA	NA	TRBV6-1	TRBJ1-2
TGTGCCAGCTCACCACCGGGATTACAGGCGGCCTCTGGGGCCAACGTCCTGACTTTC	CASSPPGLQAASGANVLTF	NA	NA	TRBV18	TRBJ2-6
TGCGCCAGCAGCTCCTTTGGACAGGGTCTTTTTGGTGGAAACACCATATATTTT	CASSSFGQGLFGGNTIYF	NA	TRBD1	TRBV5-1	TRBJ1-3
TGTGCCAGTACCCTAGACAGGGAGGCTGAAGCTTTCTTT	CASTLDREAEAFF	NA	TRBD1	TRBV19	TRBJ1-1
TGTGCCAGCAGTGAATTTGGGACTAGCAATGAGCAGTTCTTC	CASSEFGTSNEQFF	NA	TRBD2	TRBV25-1	TRBJ2-1
TGTGCCAGCAGTGCGACGCCCCAGGGCCCCGAGCAGTACTTC	CASSATPQGPEQYF	NA	NA	TRBV6-1	TRBJ2-7
TGTGCCAGCAGTTCTCCCCTGTGGGACAGAGATGAAAAACTGTTTTTT	CASSSPLWDRDEKLFF	NA	TRBD1	TRBV28	TRBJ1-4
TGCGCCAGCAGCCAAGAACTAGCGGGGGGGCGGCGGGAGCTGTTTTTT	CASSQELAGGRRELFF	NA	TRBD2	TRBV4-3	TRBJ2-2
TGTGCCAGCAGTTTTGAGGGGGCTAATGAAAAACTGTTTTTT	CASSFEGANEKLFF	NA	NA	TRBV28	TRBJ1-4
TGTGCCAGCAGCTTGGAGTCTAGCCGGGGAGGGGCCGAGACCCAGTACTTC	CASSLESSRGGAETQYF	NA	TRBD2	TRBV5-4	TRBJ2-5
TGTGCCAGCAGTTACTGGACTAGCGGGGGTTTCGGGGAGCTGTTTTTT	CASSYWTSGGFGELFF	NA	TRBD2	TRBV6-5	TRBJ2-2
TGCGCCAGTGCTAAAATGAGGAACACTGAAGCTTTCTTT	CASAKMRNTEAFF	NA	NA	TRBV5-1	TRBJ1-1
TGCGCCAGCAGCCCGACAGCCTCTTCTTCCTCTGGAAACACCATATATTTT	CASSPTASSSSGNTIYF	NA	NA	TRBV4-3	TRBJ1-3
TGTGCCAGCAGCTCCTGGGGGGGCGCGAACACCGGGGAGCTGTTTTTT	CASSSWGGANTGELFF	NA	NA	TRBV11-3	TRBJ2-2
TGTGCCAGCAGCTTGCGGAGCCACACCGGGGAGCTGTTTTTT	CASSLRSHTGELFF	NA	NA	TRBV5-4	TRBJ2-2
TGTGCCAGCAGTTTATACAGGGGGGCCGGGGAGCTGTTTTTT	CASSLYRGAGELFF	NA	TRBD1	TRBV28	TRBJ2-2
TGTGCCAGCCGAAAATACAGGGGTTCTGAAAAACTGTTTTTT	CASRKYRGSEKLFF	few	TRBD1	TRBV6-5	TRBJ1-4
TGTGCCAGCAGCTTGAAGGGGGCCCCTCGTGAAGCTTTCTTT	CASSLKGAPREAFF	once	TRBD1	TRBV5-4	TRBJ1-1
TGTGCCAGCAGCCAAGAGAGAGGATGGCCTTTACCTAACACTGAAGCTTTCTTT	CASSQERGWPLPNTEAFF	once	NA	TRBV14	TRBJ1-1
TGTGCCAGCAGCCAGCAGCTAGCGACAGATACGCAGTATTTT	CASSQQLATDTQYF	NA	NA	TRBV7-2	TRBJ2-3
TGTGCCAGCAGCAACAGGGGGCCTATCTTGGACACTGAAGCTTTCTTT	CASSNRGPILDTEAFF	once	TRBD1	TRBV7-6	TRBJ1-1
TGCGCCAGCAGCTTGGCTTTAGCTAGCGGGGGTTTCACAGATACGCAGTATTTT	CASSLALASGGFTDTQYF	NA	TRBD2	TRBV5-1	TRBJ2-3
TGTGCCAGCAGCGTTACCGGGCAACGACCCCAGGACAGAGGAGCTTTCTTT	CASSVTGQRPQDRGAFF	NA	NA	TRBV28	TRBJ1-1
TGTGCCAGCAGCCCAGTCGACAGGGCGGACACCGGGGAGCTGTTTTTT	CASSPVDRADTGELFF	NA	TRBD1	TRBV28	TRBJ2-2
TGCGCCAGCAGTCACAGGGGGACCTACGAGCAGTACTTC	CASSHRGTYEQYF	NA	TRBD1	TRBV10-2	TRBJ2-7
TGCGCCAGCAGCCAAGATACTAGCGGGGCAGATACGCAGTATTTT	CASSQDTSGADTQYF	NA	TRBD2	TRBV4-1	TRBJ2-3
TGTGCCAGCCACCGGGACAGGGACACCGGGGAGCTGTTTTTT	CASHRDRDTGELFF	few	TRBD1	TRBV28	TRBJ2-2
TGCAGCGTTTTGTGGGGCAACAATGAGCAGTTCTTC	CSVLWGNNEQFF	once	NA	TRBV29-1	TRBJ2-1
TGCGCCAGCAAAAACAGGGGTACTGAAGCTTTCTTT	CASKNRGTEAFF	NA	TRBD1	TRBV10-2	TRBJ1-1
TGTGCCAGCAGTGGGGAGCGAAATCAGCCCCAGCATTTT	CASSGERNQPQHF	few	NA	TRBV6-1	TRBJ1-5
TGTGCCATCAGTGCAGCCCCGGGACAGCGATCCAGGAACACTGAAGCTTTCTTT	CAISAAPGQRSRNTEAFF	once	TRBD1	TRBV10-3	TRBJ1-1
TGTGCCAGCAGTGAAGATCACCTACCCCACCATAACAGGATCAATCAGCCCCAGCATTTT	CASSEDHLPHHNRINQPQHF	NA	NA	TRBV6-1	TRBJ1-5
TGTGCCAGCAGCCCATCGGGGGGCAATGAGCAGTTCTTC	CASSPSGGNEQFF	few	TRBD2	TRBV7-6	TRBJ2-1
TGCGCCAGCTCGTTTAGAGCAGGCCCTAACTATGGCTACACCTTC	CASSFRAGPNYGYTF	NA	NA	TRBV4-3	TRBJ1-2
TGTGCCAGCAGCGACAACAGGGTTCAGCCCCAGCATTTT	CASSDNRVQPQHF	NA	NA	TRBV7-2	TRBJ1-5
TGTGCCTGGAGTGTACCCAGGGGAGGGTCCATTGAAAAACTGTTTTTT	CAWSVPRGGSIEKLFF	NA	NA	TRBV30	TRBJ1-4
TGCAGTGCTAAGCGACAGACTGAGCAGTTCTTC	CSAKRQTEQFF	NA	NA	TRBV20-1	TRBJ2-1
TGTGCCAGCAGCCCCCGGGACAGGAGATATGGCTACACCTTC	CASSPRDRRYGYTF	NA	TRBD1	TRBV7-9	TRBJ1-2
TGTGCCAGCAGTCGGGGGGGCAGCACAGATACGCAGTATTTT	CASSRGGSTDTQYF	NA	TRBD2	TRBV2	TRBJ2-3
TGTGCCAGTAAAAGAGTTTCCGACAATGAGCAGTTCTTC	CASKRVSDNEQFF	NA	NA	TRBV19	TRBJ2-1
TGTGCCAGCGGCTTCGGACTAGCGGGGCATTCAACCCAGTACTTC	CASGFGLAGHSTQYF	NA	TRBD2	TRBV9	TRBJ2-5
TGCGCCAGCAGCAAGTTACCCGGGGGGGATAGCACAGATACGCAGTATTTT	CASSKLPGGDSTDTQYF	NA	TRBD2	TRBV5-1	TRBJ2-3
TGTGCCAGTAGTTCTTCAGGGCAAGAGACCCAGTACTTC	CASSSSGQETQYF	few	NA	TRBV19	TRBJ2-5
TGCAGTGCTAGAGTAGGGGGAGGCTACACCTTC	CSARVGGGYTF	NA	NA	TRBV20-1	TRBJ1-2
TGTGCCAGCAGCTTGGGGACTAGTCCTGTATGGTCCTACAATGAGCAGTTCTTC	CASSLGTSPVWSYNEQFF	NA	TRBD2	TRBV13	TRBJ2-1
TGTGCCAGCAGTCTACAGGGATGGGACACTGAAGCTTTCTTT	CASSLQGWDTEAFF	NA	NA	TRBV27	TRBJ1-1
TGTGCCACCAGCAGGGGACAGGAGGGGAATGAGCAGTTCTTC	CATSRGQEGNEQFF	once	TRBD1	TRBV15	TRBJ2-1
TGTGCCACCAACCGGGACACCATCCAAGCTTTCTTT	CATNRDTIQAFF	NA	NA	TRBV28	TRBJ1-1
TGCGCCAGCAGCCAAGGAGGGTTACTCTACGAGCAGTACTTC	CASSQGGLLYEQYF	NA	NA	TRBV4-1	TRBJ2-7
TGCGCCAGCAGCCAAGACCATGACTGGACTAGCACAGATACGCAGTATTTT	CASSQDHDWTSTDTQYF	few	NA	TRBV4-3	TRBJ2-3
TGTGCCAGTAGTATCCAAGTGGCTTTAACTAATGAAAAACTGTTTTTT	CASSIQVALTNEKLFF	NA	NA	TRBV19	TRBJ1-4
TGTGCCAGCAGCCCCCGACAGGGGACAAACTATGGCTACACCTTC	CASSPRQGTNYGYTF	NA	TRBD1	TRBV7-9	TRBJ1-2